What follows is one T cell receptor beta chain and its context. V gave up 7 bases and J gave up 12 bases; unmatched junction bases: 5. Germline-derived CDR1 and CDR2 are MNHNS and SASEGT. The CDR3 runs to 11 residues. The entry originates in a study of cytomegalovirus exposure and HLA in healthy donors. Repertoires were generated with immunoSEQ multiplex PCR, while TCRdb's copy carries only in-frame clones and drops some. The table has 66,000 or so clones, approximately 96% seen once. The chain has TRBV6-1 and TRBJ2-1, with 8 nucleotides matching TRBD1. Sequenced material: PBMCs. This receptor was taken from a woman aged 18-29 years in good health and CMV-seropositive. The CDR3: CASMVGTGQFF. In DNA, the CDR3 is TGTGCCAGCATGGTCGGGACAGGGCAGTTCTTC.